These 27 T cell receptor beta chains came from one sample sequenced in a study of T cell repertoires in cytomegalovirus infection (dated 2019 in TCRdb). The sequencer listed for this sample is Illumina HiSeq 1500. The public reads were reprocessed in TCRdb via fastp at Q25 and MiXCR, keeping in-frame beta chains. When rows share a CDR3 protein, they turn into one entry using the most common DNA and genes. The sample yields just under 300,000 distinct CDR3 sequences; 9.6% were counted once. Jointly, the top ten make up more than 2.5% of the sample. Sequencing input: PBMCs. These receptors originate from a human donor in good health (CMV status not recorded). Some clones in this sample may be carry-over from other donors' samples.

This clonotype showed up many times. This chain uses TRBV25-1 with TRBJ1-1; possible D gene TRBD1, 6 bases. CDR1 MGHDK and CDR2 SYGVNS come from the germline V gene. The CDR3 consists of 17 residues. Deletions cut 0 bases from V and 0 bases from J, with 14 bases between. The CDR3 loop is CASSEYRGAVMNTEAFF. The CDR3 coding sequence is TGTGCCAGCAGTGAATATCGGGGGGCGGTCATGAACACTGAAGCTTTCTTT.

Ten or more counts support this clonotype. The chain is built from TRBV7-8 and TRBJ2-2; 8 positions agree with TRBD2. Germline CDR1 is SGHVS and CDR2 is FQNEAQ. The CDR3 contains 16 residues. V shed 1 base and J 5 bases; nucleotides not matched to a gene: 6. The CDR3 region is CASSLVIAGLTGELFF. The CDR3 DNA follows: TGTGCCAGCAGCTTAGTAATAGCGGGACTTACCGGGGAGCTGTTTTTT.

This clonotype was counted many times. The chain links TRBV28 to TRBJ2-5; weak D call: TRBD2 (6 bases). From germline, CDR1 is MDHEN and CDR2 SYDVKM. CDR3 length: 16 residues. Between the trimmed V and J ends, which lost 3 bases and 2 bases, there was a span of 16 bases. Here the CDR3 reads CASSFSTGSGQETQYF. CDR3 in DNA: TGTGCCAGCAGTTTTTCGACGGGTAGCGGACAAGAGACCCAGTACTTC.

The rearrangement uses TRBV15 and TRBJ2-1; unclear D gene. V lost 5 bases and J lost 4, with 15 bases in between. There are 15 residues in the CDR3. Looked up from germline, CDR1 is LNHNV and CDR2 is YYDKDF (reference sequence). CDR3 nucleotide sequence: TGTGCCACCAGCCTTGGTGGTTCCGCTTACAATGAGCAGTTCTTC. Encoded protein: CATSLGGSAYNEQFF.

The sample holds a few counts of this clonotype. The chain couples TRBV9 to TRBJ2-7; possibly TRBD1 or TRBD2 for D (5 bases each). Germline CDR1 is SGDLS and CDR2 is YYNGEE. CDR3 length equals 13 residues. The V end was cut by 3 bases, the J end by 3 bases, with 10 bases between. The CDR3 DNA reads TGTGCCAGCAGCGCCGAGGGGCACTACGAGCAGTACGTC. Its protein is CASSAEGHYEQYV.

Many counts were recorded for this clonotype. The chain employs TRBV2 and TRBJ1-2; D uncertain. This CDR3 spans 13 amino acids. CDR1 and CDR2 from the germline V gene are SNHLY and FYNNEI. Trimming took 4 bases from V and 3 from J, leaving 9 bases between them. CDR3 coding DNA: TGTGCCAGCAGTGTTGGGGAAGACTATGGCTACACCTTC. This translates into CASSVGEDYGYTF.

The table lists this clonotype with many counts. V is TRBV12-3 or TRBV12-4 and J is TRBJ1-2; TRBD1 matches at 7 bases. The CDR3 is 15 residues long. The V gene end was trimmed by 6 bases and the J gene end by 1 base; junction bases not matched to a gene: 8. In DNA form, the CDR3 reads TGTGCCAGCAGCCCGACGGGACAGCATAACTATGGCTACACCTTC. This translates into CASSPTGQHNYGYTF.

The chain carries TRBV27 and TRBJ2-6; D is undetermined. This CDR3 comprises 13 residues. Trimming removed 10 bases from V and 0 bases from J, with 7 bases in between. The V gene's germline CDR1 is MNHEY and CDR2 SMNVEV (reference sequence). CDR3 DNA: TGTGCCACCAAGACCTCTGGGGCCAACGTCCTGACTTTC. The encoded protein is CATKTSGANVLTF.

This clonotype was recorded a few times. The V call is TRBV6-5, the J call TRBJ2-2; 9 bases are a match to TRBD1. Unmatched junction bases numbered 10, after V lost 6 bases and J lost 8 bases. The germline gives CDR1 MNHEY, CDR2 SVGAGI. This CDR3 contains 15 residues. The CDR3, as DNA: TGTGCCAGCAGGCCCCCGACAGGGGGGAGTGGGGAGCTGTTTTTT. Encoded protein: CASRPPTGGSGELFF.

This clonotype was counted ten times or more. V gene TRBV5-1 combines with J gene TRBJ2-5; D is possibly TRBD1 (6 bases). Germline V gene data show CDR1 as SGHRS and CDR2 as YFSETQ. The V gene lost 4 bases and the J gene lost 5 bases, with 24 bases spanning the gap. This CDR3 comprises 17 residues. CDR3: CASSLLPGQGFWETQYF. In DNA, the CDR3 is TGCGCCAGCAGCCTACTCCCAGGGCAGGGGTTTTGGGAGACCCAGTACTTC.

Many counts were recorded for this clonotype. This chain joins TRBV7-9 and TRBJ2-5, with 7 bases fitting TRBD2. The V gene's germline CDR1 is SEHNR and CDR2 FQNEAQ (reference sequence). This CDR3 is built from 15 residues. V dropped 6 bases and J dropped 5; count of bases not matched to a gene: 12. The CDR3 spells CASSPPGGYEETQYF. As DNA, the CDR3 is TGTGCCAGCAGTCCGCCCGGGGGGTACGAGGAGACCCAGTACTTC.

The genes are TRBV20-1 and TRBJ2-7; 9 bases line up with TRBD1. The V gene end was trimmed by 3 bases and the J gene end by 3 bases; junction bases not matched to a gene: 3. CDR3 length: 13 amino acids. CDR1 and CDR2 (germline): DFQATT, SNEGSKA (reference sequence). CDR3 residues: CSASGTGFYEQYF. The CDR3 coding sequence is TGCAGTGCTAGTGGGACAGGGTTCTACGAGCAGTACTTC.

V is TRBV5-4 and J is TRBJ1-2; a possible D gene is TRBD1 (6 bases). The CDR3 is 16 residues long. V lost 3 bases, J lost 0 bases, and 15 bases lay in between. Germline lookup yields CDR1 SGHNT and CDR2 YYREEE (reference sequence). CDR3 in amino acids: CASSSDYRETNYGYTF. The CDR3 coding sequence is TGTGCCAGCAGCTCCGACTACAGGGAAACTAACTATGGCTACACCTTC.

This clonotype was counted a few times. CDR3 in amino acids: CSAKIATGELFF. The CDR3 DNA reads as TGCAGTGCTAAGATAGCCACCGGGGAGCTGTTTTTT. The chain carries TRBV20-1 and TRBJ2-2; D remains unclear. V was trimmed by 4 bases and J by 4 bases, leaving 7 bases between them. The CDR3 contains 12 residues. CDR1 is DFQATT, CDR2 SNEGSKA, per germline (reference sequence).

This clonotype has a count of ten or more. CDR3: CASIRDRENSPLHF. CDR3 nucleotides: TGTGCCAGCATCCGGGACAGGGAGAATTCACCCCTCCACTTT. J is TRBJ1-6 and V is TRBV2; 9 bases are shared with TRBD1. The CDR3 covers 14 residues. The V segment lost 7 bases and the J segment 7 bases; nucleotides outside the gene matches: 5. CDR1 is SNHLY, CDR2 FYNNEI, per germline.

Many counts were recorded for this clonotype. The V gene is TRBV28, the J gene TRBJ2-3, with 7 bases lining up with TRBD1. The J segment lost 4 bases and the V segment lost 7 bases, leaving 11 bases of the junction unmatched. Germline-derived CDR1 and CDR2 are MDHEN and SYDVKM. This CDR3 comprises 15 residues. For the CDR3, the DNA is TGTGCCAGCAATACAAAACAGGGGAGTGCAGATACGCAGTATTTT. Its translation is CASNTKQGSADTQYF.

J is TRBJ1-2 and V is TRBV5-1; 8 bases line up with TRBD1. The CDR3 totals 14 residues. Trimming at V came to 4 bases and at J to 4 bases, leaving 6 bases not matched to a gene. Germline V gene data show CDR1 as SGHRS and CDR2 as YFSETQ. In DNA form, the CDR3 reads TGCGCCAGCAGCACGCCAGGACAGGGCTATGGCTACACCTTC. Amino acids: CASSTPGQGYGYTF.

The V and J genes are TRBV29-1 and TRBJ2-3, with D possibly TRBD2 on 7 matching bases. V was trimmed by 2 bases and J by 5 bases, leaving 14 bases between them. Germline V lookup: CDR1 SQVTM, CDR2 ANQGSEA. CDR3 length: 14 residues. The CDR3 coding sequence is TGCAGCGTTGAAACGGGGGGCTCTGGAGATACGCAGTATTTT. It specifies CSVETGGSGDTQYF.

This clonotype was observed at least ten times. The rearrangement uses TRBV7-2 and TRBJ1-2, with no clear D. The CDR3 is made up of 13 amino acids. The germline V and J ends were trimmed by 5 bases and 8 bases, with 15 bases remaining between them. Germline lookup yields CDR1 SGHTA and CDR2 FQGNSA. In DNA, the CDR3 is TGTGCCAGCAGCCTTTCTCGCCCCGCAGGCTACACCTTC. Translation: CASSLSRPAGYTF. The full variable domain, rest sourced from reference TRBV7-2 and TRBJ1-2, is GAGVSQSPSNKVTEKGKDVELRCDPISGHTALYWYRQSLGQGLEFLIYFQGNSAPDKSGLPSDRFSAERTGGSVSTLTIQRTQQEDSAVYLCASSLSRPAGYTFGSGTRLTVV.

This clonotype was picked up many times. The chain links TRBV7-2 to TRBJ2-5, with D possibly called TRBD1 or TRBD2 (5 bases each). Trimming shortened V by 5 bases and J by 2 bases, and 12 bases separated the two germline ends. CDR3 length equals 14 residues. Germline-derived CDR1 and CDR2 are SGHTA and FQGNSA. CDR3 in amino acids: CASSRRDGQETQYF. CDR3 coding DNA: TGTGCCAGCAGCCGACGGGACGGACAAGAGACCCAGTACTTC.

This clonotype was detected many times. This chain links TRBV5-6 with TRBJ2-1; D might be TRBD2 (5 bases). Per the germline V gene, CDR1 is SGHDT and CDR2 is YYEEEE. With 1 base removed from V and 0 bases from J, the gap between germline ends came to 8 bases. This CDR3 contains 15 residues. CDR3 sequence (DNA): TGTGCCAGCAGCTTGCTTAGCGCCTCCTACAATGAGCAGTTCTTC. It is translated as CASSLLSASYNEQFF.

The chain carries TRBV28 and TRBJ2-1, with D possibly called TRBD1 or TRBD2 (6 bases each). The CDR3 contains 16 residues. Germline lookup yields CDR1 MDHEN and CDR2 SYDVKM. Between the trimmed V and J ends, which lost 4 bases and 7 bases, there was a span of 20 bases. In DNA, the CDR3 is TGTGCCAGCAGTTGGGGGGCGGGCGGCGATGGAAATGAGCAGTTCTTC. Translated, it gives CASSWGAGGDGNEQFF. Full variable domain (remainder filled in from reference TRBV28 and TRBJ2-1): DVKVTQSSRYLVKRTGEKVFLECVQDMDHENMFWYRQDPGLGLRLIYFSYDVKMKEKGDIPEGYSVSREKKERFSLILESASTNQTSMYLCASSWGAGGDGNEQFFGPGTRLTVL.

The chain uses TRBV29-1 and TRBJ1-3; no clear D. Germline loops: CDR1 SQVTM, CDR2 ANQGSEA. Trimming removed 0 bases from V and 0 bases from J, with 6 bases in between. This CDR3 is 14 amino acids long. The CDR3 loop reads CSVEDRHSGNTIYF. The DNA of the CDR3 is TGCAGCGTTGAAGACCGACACTCTGGAAACACCATATATTTT.

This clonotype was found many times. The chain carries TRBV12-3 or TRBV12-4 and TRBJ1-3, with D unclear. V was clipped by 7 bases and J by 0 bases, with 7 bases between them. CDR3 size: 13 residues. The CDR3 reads CASTLNSGNTIYF. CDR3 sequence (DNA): TGTGCCAGCACCCTAAACTCTGGAAACACCATATATTTT.

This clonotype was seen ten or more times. For the CDR3, the DNA is TGTGCCACCAGCAACGGACTATCCAATTCACCCCTCCACTTT. Translation: CATSNGLSNSPLHF. The J gene is TRBJ1-6, the V gene TRBV15; D uncertain. V was pared by 4 bases and J by 7 bases, with 11 bases between. Looked up from germline, CDR1 is LNHNV and CDR2 is YYDKDF (reference sequence). The CDR3 loop spans 14 amino acids.

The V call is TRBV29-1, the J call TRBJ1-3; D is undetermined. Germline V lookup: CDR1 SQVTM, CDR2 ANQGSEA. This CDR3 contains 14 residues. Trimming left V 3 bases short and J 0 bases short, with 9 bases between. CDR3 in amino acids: CSVDGGNSGNTIYF. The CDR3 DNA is TGCAGCGTTGATGGCGGTAACTCTGGAAACACCATATATTTT.

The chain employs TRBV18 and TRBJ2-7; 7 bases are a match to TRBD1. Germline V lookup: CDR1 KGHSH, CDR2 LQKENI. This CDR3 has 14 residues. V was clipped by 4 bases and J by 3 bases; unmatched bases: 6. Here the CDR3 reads CASSQWDRNYEQYF. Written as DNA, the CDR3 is TGTGCCAGCTCACAGTGGGACAGAAACTACGAGCAGTACTTC.